The rows below give T cell receptor beta chains drawn from one sample of a study of T cell changes during pregnancy in multiple sclerosis. Only in-frame clones appear in the TCRdb table, and some are missing; sequencing was by immunoSEQ multiplex PCR. This sample carries tens of thousands of clones, 91% of them seen once, and the ten largest clones take more than 0.9%. Sequenced here: peripheral blood, sampled after pregnancy. These receptors all stem from a female donor in good health, enrolled as a control in a pregnancy study. Both conserved end residues are part of each CDR3. D genes are given only for firm matches. Size is omitted from some rows. Given values are once, few, many or a class for expanded clones.

>-|once|TRBJ1-3|TRBV5-1
TGCGCCAGCAGCTTGCTGTACGGAGGAGCCCAGAACACCATATATTTT
CASSLLYGGAQNTIYF
>-|-|TRBJ2-5|TRBV6-5
TGTGCCAGCACGTATCGAGGGCTTGGGACCCAGTACTTC
CASTYRGLGTQYF
>-|-|TRBJ1-1|TRBV18
TGTGCCAGCTCACCACGGGTAGGGGTCGAGAACACTGAAGCTTTCTTT
CASSPRVGVENTEAFF
>-|-|TRBJ1-1|TRBV7-9
TGTGCCAGCAGCTTCGGCAGGGGAGGGACTGAAGCTTTCTTT
CASSFGRGGTEAFF
>-|-|TRBJ2-7|TRBV10-3
TGTGCCATCAGTGTAGACACCTACTACGAGCAGTACTTC
CAISVDTYYEQYF
>-|-|TRBJ2-2|TRBV15
TGTGCCACCAGCGGCGGGAATTCCGGGGAGCTGTTTTTT
CATSGGNSGELFF
>-|-|TRBJ1-4|TRBV5-1
TGCGCCAGCAGCCTCTCACCACAGTTCGGAGAAAAACTGTTTTTT
CASSLSPQFGEKLFF
>TRBD2|-|TRBJ2-2|TRBV7-9
TGTGCCAGCAGCCGGACTAGCGGAAACACCGGGGAGCTGTTTTTT
CASSRTSGNTGELFF
>-|-|TRBJ1-5|TRBV21-1
TGTGCCAGCAGCAAATCCCCTTATAGCAATCAGCCCCAGCATTTT
CASSKSPYSNQPQHF
>-|-|TRBJ1-4|TRBV5-8
TGTGCCAGCAGGGCCCTACAGGGTACTAATGAAAAACTGTTTTTT
CASRALQGTNEKLFF
>TRBD1|once|TRBJ1-1|TRBV5-4
TGTGCCAGCAGCCCAGGGACAGTTGCCTACACTGAAGCTTTCTTT
CASSPGTVAYTEAFF
>-|-|TRBJ1-5|TRBV19
TGTGCCAGTAGGGACACAAATCAGCCCCAGCATTTT
CASRDTNQPQHF
>-|-|TRBJ1-4|TRBV5-1
TGCGCCAGCAGCTCGAGGGCAACTAATGAAAAACTGTTTTTT
CASSSRATNEKLFF
>TRBD1|few|TRBJ1-6|TRBV27
TGTGCCAGCAGAGGGACAGGGTCCGCATCACCCCTCCACTTT
CASRGTGSASPLHF
>-|once|TRBJ2-3|TRBV27
TGTGCCAGCAGTCTAACGCGGGCTGATACGCAGTATTTT
CASSLTRADTQYF
>TRBD1|once|TRBJ2-7|TRBV6-5
TGTGCCAGCGGACGGGACAGTTCCTACGAGCAGTACTTC
CASGRDSSYEQYF
>-|-|TRBJ2-3|TRBV6-5
TGTGCCAGCGTGGCAGGGGGCACAGATACGCAGTATTTT
CASVAGGTDTQYF
>TRBD2|-|TRBJ2-1|TRBV7-9
TGTGCCTGGCTACTAGCGGGGGGGCCGGGTGAGCAGTTCTTC
CAWLLAGGPGEQFF
>TRBD2|-|TRBJ2-7|TRBV6-1
TGTGCCAGCAGTGAAAGGGGCCCTACTAGCGGGAGTTCCTACGAGCAGTACTTC
CASSERGPTSGSSYEQYF
>TRBD2|-|TRBJ2-7|TRBV27
TGTGCCAGCAGACCCGTCAGCGGGAGGATCTACGAGCAGTACTTC
CASRPVSGRIYEQYF
>-|-|TRBJ1-2|TRBV30
TGTGCCTGGAGGGTAAGAGGTGGCTACACCTTC
CAWRVRGGYTF
>-|-|TRBJ1-5|TRBV18
TGTGCCAGCTCACCACCGGGGGGTGGGGGCAATCAGCCCCAGCATTTT
CASSPPGGGGNQPQHF
>-|-|TRBJ2-2|TRBV7-2
TGTGCCAGCAGCTCTTCCAGGGGAAGCGGGGAGCTGTTTTTT
CASSSSRGSGELFF
>-|-|TRBJ1-3|TRBV30
TGTGCCTGGAGTGGGGCCTACTCTGGAAACACCATATATTTT
CAWSGAYSGNTIYF
>-|-|TRBJ1-2|TRBV6-5
TGTGCCAGCAAGGGGGCTAACTATGGCTACACCTTC
CASKGANYGYTF
>TRBD1|-|TRBJ1-5|TRBV7-8
TGTGCCAGCAGCTCAGACAGGGGGCCCGAGAATCAGCCCCAGCATTTT
CASSSDRGPENQPQHF
>-|-|TRBJ1-6|TRBV27
TGTGCCAGCAGTCGAGCCTCACAGGGTCTAGCAGTTTCACCCCTCCACTTT
CASSRASQGLAVSPLHF
>-|-|TRBJ2-5|TRBV5-4
TGTGCCAGCAGTTCCGACGGGACTGCCTCTGAGACCCAGTACTTC
CASSSDGTASETQYF
>TRBD1|-|TRBJ2-5|TRBV7-9
TGTGCCAGCAGTCGAGGGGGCCTTACACAAGAGACCCAGTACTTC
CASSRGGLTQETQYF
>-|once|TRBJ2-5|TRBV7-7
TGTGCTAGCAGCTTGGACTACCAAGAGACCCAGTACTTC
CASSLDYQETQYF
>-|-|TRBJ1-1|TRBV19
TGTGCCAGTACCCAGGGTTCCACTGAAGCTTTCTTT
CASTQGSTEAFF
>-|-|TRBJ1-2|TRBV9
TGTGCCAGCAGCGTAGAACAGGATTTCTATGGCTACACCTTC
CASSVEQDFYGYTF
>-|-|TRBJ2-7|TRBV6-6
TGTGCCAGCAGTTACGAGGTCCCCTACGAGCAGTACTTC
CASSYEVPYEQYF
>TRBD1|once|TRBJ1-6|TRBV5-4
TGTGCCAGCAGCGAGCAACAGGGGGCTGGGTCCTATAATTCACCCCTCCACTTT
CASSEQQGAGSYNSPLHF
>-|few|TRBJ1-1|TRBV11-2
TGTGCCAGCAGCTTCCGTCGGGAGAGGTTCGCTGAAGCTTTCTTT
CASSFRRERFAEAFF